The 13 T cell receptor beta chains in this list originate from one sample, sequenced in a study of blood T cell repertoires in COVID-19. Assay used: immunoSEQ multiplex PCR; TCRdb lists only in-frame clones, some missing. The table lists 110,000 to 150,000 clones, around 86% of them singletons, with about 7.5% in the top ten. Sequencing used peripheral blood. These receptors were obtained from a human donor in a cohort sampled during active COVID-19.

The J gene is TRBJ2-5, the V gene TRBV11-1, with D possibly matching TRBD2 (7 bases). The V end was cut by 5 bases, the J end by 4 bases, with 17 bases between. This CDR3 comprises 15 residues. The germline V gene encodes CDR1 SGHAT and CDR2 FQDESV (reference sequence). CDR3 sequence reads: CASSLGGWGGETQYF. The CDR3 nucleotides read TGTGCCAGCAGCCTAGGGGGATGGGGGGGAGAGACCCAGTACTTC.

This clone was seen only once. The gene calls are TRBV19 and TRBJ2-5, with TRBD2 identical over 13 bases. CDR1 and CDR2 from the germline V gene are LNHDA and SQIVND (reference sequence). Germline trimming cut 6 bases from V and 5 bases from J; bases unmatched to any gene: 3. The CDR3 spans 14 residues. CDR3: CASRRTSGSETQYF. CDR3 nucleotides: TGTGCCAGTAGAAGGACTAGCGGGAGTGAGACCCAGTACTTC. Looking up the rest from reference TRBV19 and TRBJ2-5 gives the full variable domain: DGGITQSPKYLFRKEGQNVTLSCEQNLNHDAMYWYRQDPGQGLRLIYYSQIVNDFQKGDIAEGYSVSREKKESFPLTVTSAQKNPTAFYLCASRRTSGSETQYFGPGTRLLVL.

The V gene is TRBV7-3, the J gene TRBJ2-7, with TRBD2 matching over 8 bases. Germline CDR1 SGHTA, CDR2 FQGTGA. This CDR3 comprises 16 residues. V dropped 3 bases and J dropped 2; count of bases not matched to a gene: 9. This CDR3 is CASSFQRETRTYEQYF. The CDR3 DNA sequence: TGTGCCAGCAGCTTCCAGCGGGAGACTCGAACCTACGAGCAGTACTTC.

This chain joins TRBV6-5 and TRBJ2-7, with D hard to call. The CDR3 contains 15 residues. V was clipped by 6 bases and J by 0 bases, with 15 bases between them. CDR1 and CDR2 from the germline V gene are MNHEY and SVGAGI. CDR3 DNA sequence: TGTGCCAGCAGCCCGATAAGCCTGAGCTCCTACGAGCAGTACTTC. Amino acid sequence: CASSPISLSSYEQYF.

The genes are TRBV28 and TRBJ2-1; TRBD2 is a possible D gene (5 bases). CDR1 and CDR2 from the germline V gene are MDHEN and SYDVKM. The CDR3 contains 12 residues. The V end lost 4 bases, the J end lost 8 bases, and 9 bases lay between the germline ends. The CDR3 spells CASSSTTHEQFF. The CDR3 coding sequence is TGTGCCAGCAGTTCGACTACCCATGAGCAGTTCTTC.

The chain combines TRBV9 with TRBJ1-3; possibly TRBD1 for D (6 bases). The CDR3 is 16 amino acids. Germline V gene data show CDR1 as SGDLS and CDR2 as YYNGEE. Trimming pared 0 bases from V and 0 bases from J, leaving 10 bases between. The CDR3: CASSVATGSSGNTIYF. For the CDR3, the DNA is TGTGCCAGCAGCGTAGCAACAGGGAGCTCTGGAAACACCATATATTTT.

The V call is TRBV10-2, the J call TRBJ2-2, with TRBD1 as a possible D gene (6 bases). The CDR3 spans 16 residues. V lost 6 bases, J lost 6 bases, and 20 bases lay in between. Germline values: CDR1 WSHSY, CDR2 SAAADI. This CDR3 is CASRGALVASAGELFF. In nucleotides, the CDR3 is TGCGCCAGCAGGGGGGCCTTGGTAGCGTCGGCCGGGGAGCTGTTTTTT.

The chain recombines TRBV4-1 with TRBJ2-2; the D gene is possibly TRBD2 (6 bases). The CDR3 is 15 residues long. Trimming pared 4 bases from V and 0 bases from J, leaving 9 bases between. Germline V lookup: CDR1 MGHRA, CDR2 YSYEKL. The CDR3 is CASSLGDSNTGELFF. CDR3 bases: TGCGCCAGCAGCCTAGGGGACTCGAACACCGGGGAGCTGTTTTTT.

In DNA, the CDR3 is TGTGCCAGCAGCTTAGTCCCGGGGGGACACGGAGAAGCCTACGAGCAGTACTTC. It encodes CASSLVPGGHGEAYEQYF. The chain links TRBV7-2 to TRBJ2-7; weak D call: TRBD2 (7 bases). This CDR3 spans 18 amino acids. The germline CDR1 and CDR2 sequences are SGHTA and FQGNSA. Trimming took off 1 base at V and 2 bases at J, with 21 bases between the two ends. The full variable domain, its missing parts supplied by reference TRBV7-2 and TRBJ2-7, is GAGVSQSPSNKVTEKGKDVELRCDPISGHTALYWYRQSLGQGLEFLIYFQGNSAPDKSGLPSDRFSAERTGGSVSTLTIQRTQQEDSAVYLCASSLVPGGHGEAYEQYFGPGTRLTVT.

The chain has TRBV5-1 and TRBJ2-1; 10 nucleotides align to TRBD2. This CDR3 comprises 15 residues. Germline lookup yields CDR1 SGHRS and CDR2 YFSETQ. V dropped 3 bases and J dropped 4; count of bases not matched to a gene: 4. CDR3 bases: TGCGCCAGCAGCTACACGACTAGCGGGTACAATGAGCAGTTCTTC. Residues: CASSYTTSGYNEQFF.

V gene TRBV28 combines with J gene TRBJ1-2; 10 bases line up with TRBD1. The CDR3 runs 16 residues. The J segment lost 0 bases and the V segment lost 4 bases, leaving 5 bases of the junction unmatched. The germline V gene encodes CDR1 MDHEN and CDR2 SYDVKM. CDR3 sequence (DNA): TGTGCCAGCAGTTACGACAGGGGGCGGGCTAACTATGGCTACACCTTC. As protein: CASSYDRGRANYGYTF.

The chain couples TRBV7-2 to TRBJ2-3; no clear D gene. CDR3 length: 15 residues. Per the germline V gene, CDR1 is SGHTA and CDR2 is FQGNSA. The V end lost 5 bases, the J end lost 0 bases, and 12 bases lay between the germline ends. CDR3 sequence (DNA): TGTGCCAGCAGCCTCTTCCTATTAAGCACAGATACGCAGTATTTT. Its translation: CASSLFLLSTDTQYF.

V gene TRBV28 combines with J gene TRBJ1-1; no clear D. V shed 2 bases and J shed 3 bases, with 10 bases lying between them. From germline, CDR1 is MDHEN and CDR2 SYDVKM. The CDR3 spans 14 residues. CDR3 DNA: TGTGCCAGCAGTTTAAAGGAGCGGTACACTGAAGCTTTCTTT. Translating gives CASSLKERYTEAFF.